This TCR beta chain was recovered during a study of T-cell memory formation after mild COVID-19. Study results and caveats: Clones that contracted clustered mainly in CM and EM if CD4+ and in EMRA if CD8+. Whereas later expanders leaned CD4+, clones contracting day 15 to 85 showed a balanced CD4/CD8 makeup.

From germline, CDR1 is SGHNT and CDR2 YYREEE (reference sequence). This CDR3 has 16 residues. Trimming stripped 5 bases from V and 4 bases from J, with 19 bases between. TCRdb used MiXCR to reprocess the 5' RACE reads, holding one entry per CDR3 protein. The table lists roughly 250,000 distinct CDR3 sequences, over 15% of them singletons, with roughly 3.6% in the top ten. As concerns this clonotype: Its antigen is currently unknown.

Sequencing input: PBMCs or a T cell subset sorted from them (not recorded which). The chain carries TRBV5-4 and TRBJ1-3, with D possibly being TRBD1 (5 bases). The sequence was collected from a man between 18 and 35 years old who had mild COVID-19 (a few samples of this study predate the infection). Cell type and time point are not known. This CDR3 is CASRQDLTLRGNTIYF. In DNA, the CDR3 is TGTGCCAGCAGACAGGACCTAACTCTGCGGGGAAACACCATATATTTT.